This TCR beta chain was documented in a study of blood T cell repertoires in COVID-19 (dated by TCRdb to 2020 to 2021). In the study overall: The collaborator samples originated in the United States, Italy and Spain and spanned the acute and convalescent phases of COVID-19. The prospective study material was composed of cDNA or gDNA derived from T cells, B-cell-depleted T cells, or PBMCs. Subjects who had been exposed to COVID-19, were actively infected with it, or had recovered from it provided the deeply sampled blood TCRbeta repertoires that made up the dataset. A freely available public database, intended as a resource for researchers studying the immune response to SARS-CoV-2, is where the repertoires were released. The samples were drawn from two sources: the first 160 participants of the ongoing ImmuneRACE study, and approximately 1,300 subjects contributed by 6 global collaborators. The sample metadata nearly always contained a de-identified subject ID, COVID-19 status, age in years and sex. Where available, HLA class I and class II types were taken from metadata supplied by the sample provider and were not determined by assay-based typing.

TCRbeta CDR3 regions were amplified from genomic DNA using the immunoSEQ Assay, a bias-controlled multiplex PCR. The paper's data handling went like this. The number of nucleated cells in each sample was estimated by amplification of reference gene primers within the assay. Sequence reads were collapsed and filtered to measure the absolute abundance of every unique TCRbeta CDR3 rearrangement. For each sample, productive Simpson clonality was calculated as the square root of Simpson's diversity index across productive rearrangements. Imported from immuneACCESS, the table was reduced by TCRdb to in-frame sequences with V and J called. These copies leave out some clones; in studies compared against another copy, an unresolved V gene accounts for under half, and the cause of the remainder is not known. That table is the source of V, J and clone size, and D and trimming were worked out from the DNA. This sample has fewer than 300,000 clones in its table, and more than 80% of those were observed once. In total, the top ten clones hold 0.9% to 1.2% of the sample.

Study-wide findings and limitations: The quantity of clinical and demographic metadata differed by source and by participant and was supplied without curation.

In the case of this clone: There is no known antigen for this receptor. Per-nucleotide qualities are absent, and no much larger clonotype sits a single base away.

The CDR3 has 17 amino acids, counting the end cysteine and phenylalanine. The CDR3 DNA has 51 bases and is translated from base 1. Participants in the prospective study were enrolled through a virtual design, were aged roughly 18 to 100 years, and lived in 24 United States geographic areas. Cohort assignment in the prospective study relied on participant-reported clinical history from a screening survey and a study questionnaire. ImmuneRACE Cohort 3 recovered participants were defined by two consecutive negative NP/OP PCR tests, healthcare professional clearance, or symptom resolution. Each participant in the prospective study had whole blood, serum and a nasopharyngeal or oropharyngeal swab collected by mobile phlebotomists. Over a roughly 2-month period, participants in the prospective study had the option of providing additional blood draws and questionnaires. Prospective study blood samples were shipped either frozen or at room temperature before DNA extraction.

Recombination connected TRBV12-2 to TRBJ2-1; the DNA was not compared with TRBD2, the D call given in the table. TRBV12-2 is labeled a pseudogene. The sequencing input was PBMCs or T cells enriched from blood (not recorded which). The clonotype comes from a woman in her 30s who had recovered from COVID-19. The encoded CDR3 is CASRPEKRDWSLDEQFF. Read as DNA, the sequence is TGTGCAAGTCGCCCCGAGAAGAGGGACTGGAGCCTCGATGAGCAGTTCTTC.